This TCR beta chain was sequenced during a study of early stage breast cancer tumors. At the level of the study: About eight ER+/PR+/HER2- tumors were invasive ductal; four were invasive lobular.

This clone was seen only once. Between the trimmed V and J ends, which lost 6 bases and 2 bases, there was a span of 11 bases. Germline loops: CDR1 LGHNA, CDR2 YNFKEQ. This CDR3 region has 14 residues. Method: immunoSEQ multiplex PCR; TCRdb's copy keeps in-frame clones and lacks some. Among nearly 11,000 clones listed, approximately 72% were seen once. Sequencing input: breast tumor tissue. This sequence was found in a person aged 40 to 49 with breast cancer. The chain uses TRBV4-2 and TRBJ1-5; a possible D gene is TRBD1 (5 bases). The CDR3 loop is CASRIGVGNQPQHF. For the CDR3, the DNA is TGTGCCAGCAGAATAGGGGTAGGCAATCAGCCCCAGCATTTT.